This record looks at one T cell receptor beta chain sequence and its context. Antigen: not known. The method was immunoSEQ multiplex PCR; TCRdb's version includes in-frame clones alone and lacks a portion of them. The sample yields around 5,800 clones, roughly 58% seen once. The time point: after neoadjuvant nivolumab, at surgical resection. Patients were newly diagnosed with stage II-IVA oral cavity squamous cell carcinoma without prior systemic or radiation treatment. The trim removed 1 base at V and 4 bases at J, leaving 5 bases unmatched. CDR1 is MGHRA and CDR2 is YSYEKL in the germline V gene. This CDR3 comprises 15 residues. The sample comes from a study of neoadjuvant anti-PD-1 for oral cavity cancer. As for the study in general: Patients mostly received three to four biweekly nivolumab doses at 3 mg/kg before surgery. Patients without progression received a fourth nivolumab dose around day 43, then surgical resection on days 50-56.

Study outcomes and limitations: Higher pretreatment Treg/Th17 ratios tracked higher pretreatment blood clonality.

The sequence was collected from a person aged 35-79 years with oral cavity squamous cell carcinoma. Sample: tumor tissue, taken after nivolumab (anti-PD-1) treatment. The rearrangement uses TRBV4-1 and TRBJ2-7; 9 bases agree with TRBD1. CDR3 protein: CASSQGGTGLYEQYF. The CDR3 DNA reads as TGCGCCAGCAGCCAAGGAGGGACAGGGTTATACGAGCAGTACTTC.